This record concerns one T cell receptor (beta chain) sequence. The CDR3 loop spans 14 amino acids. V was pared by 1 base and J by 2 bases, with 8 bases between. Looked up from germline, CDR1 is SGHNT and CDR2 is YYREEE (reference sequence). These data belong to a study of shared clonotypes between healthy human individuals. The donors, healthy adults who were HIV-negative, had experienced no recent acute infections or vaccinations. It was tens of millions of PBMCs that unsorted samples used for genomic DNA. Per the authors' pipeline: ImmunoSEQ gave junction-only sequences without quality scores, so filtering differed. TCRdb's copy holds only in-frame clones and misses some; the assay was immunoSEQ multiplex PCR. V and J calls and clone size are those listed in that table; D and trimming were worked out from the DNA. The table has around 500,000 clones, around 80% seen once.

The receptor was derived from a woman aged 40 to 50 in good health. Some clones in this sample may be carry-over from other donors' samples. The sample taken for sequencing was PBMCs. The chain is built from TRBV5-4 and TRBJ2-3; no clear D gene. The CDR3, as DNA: TGTGCCAGCAGCTTGTATGGAAACACAGATACGCAGTATTTT. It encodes CASSLYGNTDTQYF.